The next 12 T cell receptor beta chains were all read from a single sample in a study of T cell responses to AZD1222 COVID-19 vaccine (dated by TCRdb to the early 2020s). Taken with the paper, the label for time point translates to: about 28 days (+/-7) after the second vaccine dose. The library relied on the immunoSEQ multiplex PCR assay. The source is immuneACCESS, and TCRdb retained only in-frame sequences with V and J called. Part of the clones is not carried over; for the studies checked, unresolved V genes explain less than half of this, and the remainder is unexplained. The sample profile shows roughly 51,000 clones; 89% of them were found once. Together, the top ten hold around 13% of the sample. Material: peripheral blood, obtained 28 days after the second AZD1222 dose. Receptor source: an adult who received the AZD1222 COVID-19 vaccine.

The CDR3 DNA follows: TGCGCCAGCAGCCAAGACGGCCGGAGGGCCAATGAAAAACTGTTTTTT. As protein: CASSQDGRRANEKLFF. The chain uses TRBV4-1 and TRBJ1-4; no clear D gene. V was cut by 0 bases and J by 5 bases, with 13 bases left in between. Germline V gives CDR1 MGHRA, CDR2 YSYEKL. The CDR3 is 16 residues long.

This CDR3 reads CASSLDGPDNEQFF. The CDR3 DNA reads as TGTGCCAGCAGCTTAGATGGACCCGACAATGAGCAGTTCTTC. V is TRBV11-3 and J is TRBJ2-1; unclear D gene. Per the germline V gene, CDR1 is SGHNT and CDR2 is YENEEA. Trimming took 0 bases from V and 5 from J, leaving 8 bases between them. This CDR3 comprises 14 residues.

This clone was seen only a few times. The V gene is TRBV29-1, the J gene TRBJ2-2; 7 nucleotides match TRBD1. In germline, CDR1 is SQVTM, CDR2 ANQGSEA. The CDR3 sequence is 12 residues long. Trimming removed 4 bases from V and 6 bases from J; junction bases left unmatched: 2. Here the CDR3 reads CSVVTGAGELFF. The CDR3, as DNA: TGCAGCGTTGTCACAGGGGCCGGGGAGCTGTTTTTT.

The chain combines TRBV20-1 with TRBJ1-2; no clear D gene. V was cut by 0 bases and J by 2 bases, with 1 base left in between. The germline gives CDR1 DFQATT, CDR2 SNEGSKA (reference sequence). This CDR3 spans 11 amino acids. CDR3 region: CSARDNYGYTF. CDR3 bases: TGCAGTGCTAGAGACAACTATGGCTACACCTTC.

V and J are TRBV4-3 and TRBJ2-1; 15 bases are a match to TRBD2. This CDR3 contains 20 residues. Germline-derived CDR1 and CDR2 are LGHNA and YSLEER. Unmatched junction bases numbered 16, after V lost 4 bases and J lost 6 bases. The CDR3 coding sequence is TGCGCCAGCAGCCTCCGTAGGCCGGGACTAGCGGGAGGCAGGGGCAATGAGCAGTTCTTC. Amino acid sequence: CASSLRRPGLAGGRGNEQFF.

J is TRBJ2-7 and V is TRBV7-9; D assignment may be TRBD1 or TRBD2 (5 bases each). V lost 1 base, J lost 11 bases, and 9 bases lay in between. Germline CDR1 and CDR2: SEHNR and FQNEAQ (reference sequence). The CDR3 is 11 residues long. The DNA of the CDR3 is TGTGCCAGCAGCTTAGGGCAGGGAGAGTACTTC. Amino acid sequence: CASSLGQGEYF. Variable domain in full (rest from reference TRBV7-9 and TRBJ2-7): DTGVSQNPRHKITKRGQNVTFRCDPISEHNRLYWYRQTLGQGPEFLTYFQNEAQLEKSRLLSDRFSAERPKGSFSTLEIQRTEQGDSAMYLCASSLGQGEYFGPGTRLTVT.

The chain employs TRBV14 and TRBJ2-7; D is unresolved. V was cut by 0 bases and J by 3 bases, with 6 bases left in between. CDR1 and CDR2 from the germline V gene are SGHDN and FVKESK. The CDR3 spans 13 residues. The CDR3 DNA reads TGTGCCAGCAGCCAAGATTCGGACTACGAGCAGTACTTC. Translating it yields CASSQDSDYEQYF.

The rearrangement links TRBV10-1 to TRBJ2-1; 15 nucleotides align to TRBD2. CDR3 length: 17 amino acids. V lost 6 bases and J lost 2; bases outside the gene matches: 5. The germline CDR1 and CDR2 sequences are WNHNN and SYGVQD (reference sequence). This CDR3 reads CASSLGLAGGPYNEQFF. The CDR3 DNA is TGCGCCAGCAGCCTCGGACTAGCGGGAGGGCCCTACAATGAGCAGTTCTTC.

By sample share, this clone is medium-sized (0.01 to 0.1%). The rearrangement links TRBV6-5 to TRBJ1-4; D might be TRBD1 (6 bases). This CDR3 has 15 amino acids. CDR1 MNHEY and CDR2 SVGAGI come from the germline V gene. Trimming cost V 5 bases and J 7 bases, with 17 bases left between them. The CDR3 region is CASSPNGGLAEKLFF. The CDR3 DNA follows: TGTGCCAGCAGTCCTAATGGGGGGCTGGCTGAAAAACTGTTTTTT.

The chain recombines TRBV11-3 with TRBJ2-3, with TRBD2 identical over 8 bases. The V gene end was trimmed by 8 bases and the J gene end by 2 bases; junction bases not matched to a gene: 18. Germline CDR1 and CDR2: SGHNT and YENEEA. This CDR3 is built from 18 residues. The CDR3 is CASARASDGGDLTDTQYF. The CDR3 DNA is TGTGCCAGCGCTCGTGCCTCGGACGGGGGGGATCTCACAGATACGCAGTATTTT.

The count of this clone is one. The rearrangement joins TRBV13 to TRBJ2-1; possibly TRBD2 for D (6 bases). This CDR3 has 17 amino acids. Trimming pared 3 bases from V and 5 bases from J, leaving 20 bases between. CDR1 is PRHDT and CDR2 is FYEKMQ in the germline V gene (reference sequence). As DNA, the CDR3 is TGTGCCAGCAGCTTGCGATGGAGGAGGGAGGCAGACAATGAGCAGTTCTTC. Translating gives CASSLRWRREADNEQFF. Combining the CDR3 with reference TRBV13 and TRBJ2-1 gives the whole variable domain AAGVIQSPRHLIKEKRETATLKCYPIPRHDTVYWYQQGPGQDPQFLISFYEKMQSDKGSIPDRFSAQQFSDYHSELNMSSLELGDSALYFCASSLRWRREADNEQFFGPGTRLTVL.

This chain uses TRBV7-2 with TRBJ2-1; 7 bases fit TRBD2. The CDR3 length is 13 residues. Germline CDR1 reads SGHTA; CDR2 reads FQGNSA. Unmatched junction bases numbered 4, after V lost 1 base and J lost 10 bases. The CDR3 DNA follows: TGTGCCAGCAGCTTAGGAGCGGGACGGGAGCAGTTCTTC. Translating it yields CASSLGAGREQFF.